These 17 T cell receptor beta chains originate from one sample sequenced in a study of T-cell reconstitution after alpha-beta-depleted transplantation in children. TCRbeta library construction was performed incorporating unique molecular identifiers. TCRdb fed the PCR reads into MiXCR, producing one record per CDR3 protein. The repertoire consists of around 400,000 distinct CDR3 sequences, with over 20% occurring once and the leading ten covering 3.8%. Sample: PBMCs from the stem cell graft donor, taken from the stem cell graft. The source is a human donor who donated a stem cell graft to a child with acute myeloid leukemia.

This clonotype was seen more than once but under ten times. The CDR3 DNA follows: TGTGCCACCCGCAGGGAGCCCTACGAGCAGTACTTC. Amino acid sequence: CATRREPYEQYF. The chain joins TRBV10-3 to TRBJ2-7; D possibly uses TRBD1 or TRBD2 (5 bases each). V lost 10 bases to trimming and J lost 2 bases, with 12 bases between them. Germline values: CDR1 ENHRY, CDR2 SYGVKD. This CDR3 is 12 amino acids long.

This clonotype has just a few counts. This sequence joins TRBV5-5 and TRBJ2-2; D not certain. CDR1 is SGHKS and CDR2 is YYEKEE in the germline V gene (reference sequence). Trimming left V 4 bases short and J 0 bases short, with 10 bases between. The CDR3 contains 15 residues. CDR3 region: CASSPPTTNTGELFF. CDR3 nucleotide sequence: TGTGCCAGCAGCCCCCCGACAACGAACACCGGGGAGCTGTTTTTT.

This clonotype was found many times. J is TRBJ1-5 and V is TRBV25-1; maybe TRBD1 (6 bases). In germline, CDR1 is MGHDK, CDR2 SYGVNS. The CDR3 has 12 residues. V lost 6 bases and J 11 bases, leaving 14 bases between the germline ends. CDR3 DNA sequence: TGTGCCAGCAGCGCAGGGGATGCGGCCCAGCATTTT. It codes for CASSAGDAAQHF.

J is TRBJ2-1 and V is TRBV9; D is undetermined. V was cut by 2 bases and J by 8 bases, with 14 bases left in between. The CDR3 is 14 residues long. CDR1 SGDLS and CDR2 YYNGEE come from the germline V gene. The CDR3 DNA follows: TGTGCCAGCAGCGTGGGCCCACGGTTGGATGAGCAGTTCTTC. Protein product: CASSVGPRLDEQFF.

This clonotype was counted only a few times. The chain joins TRBV28 to TRBJ2-7, with 8 bases fitting TRBD1. This CDR3 contains 14 residues. Germline V gene lookup returns CDR1 MDHEN and CDR2 SYDVKM. V gave up 6 bases and J gave up 3 bases; unmatched junction bases: 7. Here the CDR3 DNA reads TGTGCCAGCAGGACGACAGGGGACAACTACGAGCAGTACTTC. This codes for CASRTTGDNYEQYF.

This clonotype showed up just a few times. This sequence joins TRBV29-1 and TRBJ1-2; D gene ambiguous. The CDR3 sequence is 15 residues long. Trimming left V 0 bases short and J 0 bases short, with 11 bases between. Germline loops: CDR1 SQVTM, CDR2 ANQGSEA. In DNA, the CDR3 is TGCAGCGTTGAAGATTCGGGAGGTTCTAACTATGGCTACACCTTC. This gives the protein CSVEDSGGSNYGYTF.

The V and J genes are TRBV9 and TRBJ1-5, with no clear D. Trimming stripped 4 bases from V and 0 bases from J, with 20 bases between. Germline CDR1 is SGDLS and CDR2 is YYNGEE. The length of the CDR3 is 18 residues. The CDR3 sequence: CASSRGEGSVYSNQPQHF. As DNA, the CDR3 is TGTGCCAGCAGCCGTGGGGAGGGTTCAGTTTATAGCAATCAGCCCCAGCATTTT.

The chain is built from TRBV12-3 or TRBV12-4 and TRBJ2-1; the D gene could be TRBD1 or TRBD2 (5 bases each). The CDR3 extends over 15 amino acids. Trimming cost V 2 bases and J 7 bases, with 15 bases left between them. The CDR3, as DNA: TGTGCCAGCAGTTTAAGGGGAGAGGTCCGGAATGAGCAGTTCTTC. Encoded protein: CASSLRGEVRNEQFF.

The chain carries TRBV5-1 and TRBJ2-1, with a possible D match to TRBD2 (5 bases). The germline V and J ends were trimmed by 5 bases and 2 bases, with 17 bases remaining between them. The germline CDR1 and CDR2 sequences are SGHRS and YFSETQ. This CDR3 region has 16 residues. The CDR3 here is CASRVTLAFPYNEQFF. Here the CDR3 DNA reads TGCGCCAGCAGGGTAACTCTAGCTTTCCCCTACAATGAGCAGTTCTTC.

This clonotype was found many times. The rearrangement links TRBV29-1 to TRBJ1-3, with D possibly matching TRBD1 (5 bases). V shed 6 bases and J shed 0 bases, with 12 bases lying between them. CDR1 SQVTM and CDR2 ANQGSEA come from the germline V gene. This CDR3 is built from 14 residues. The CDR3 bases are TGCAGCGTGACGGGGGGAGGCTCTGGAAACACCATATATTTT. This sequence encodes CSVTGGGSGNTIYF.

The CDR3 loop is CASSSSGSTHEQYF. DNA of the CDR3: TGTGCCAGCAGCTCTAGCGGGAGTACACACGAGCAGTACTTC. The chain uses TRBV7-2 and TRBJ2-7; 10 bases line up with TRBD2. V was pared by 4 bases and J by 5 bases, with 5 bases of the junction left unmatched. This CDR3 region has 14 residues. The germline V gene has CDR1 SGHTA and CDR2 FQGNSA.

This clonotype was detected ten times or more. The V and J genes are TRBV24-1 and TRBJ2-1; the D gene is possibly TRBD2 (6 bases). CDR3 length equals 13 residues. Germline loops: CDR1 KGHDR, CDR2 SFDVKD. V was cut by 9 bases and J by 3 bases, with 11 bases left in between. This CDR3 reads CATGGWGYNEQFF. CDR3 sequence (DNA): TGTGCCACCGGGGGGTGGGGCTACAATGAGCAGTTCTTC.

This sequence joins TRBV12-3 or TRBV12-4 and TRBJ2-1, with TRBD1 matching over 10 bases. This CDR3 contains 14 residues. J gave up 2 bases and V 6 bases, and 1 base lay outside the gene matches. DNA of the CDR3: TGTGCCAGCAGAGGGACAGGGGCCTACAATGAGCAGTTCTTC. This encodes CASRGTGAYNEQFF.

This chain joins TRBV29-1 and TRBJ2-1, with 7 bases matching TRBD2. Germline V gives CDR1 SQVTM, CDR2 ANQGSEA. CDR3 length: 14 residues. J was trimmed by 0 bases and V by 8 bases; bases with no gene match: 7. The CDR3 loop reads CSSVGGSSYNEQFF. The DNA for the CDR3 is TGCAGCTCAGTTGGCGGGAGCTCCTACAATGAGCAGTTCTTC.

This clonotype has just a few counts. The V gene is TRBV4-1, the J gene TRBJ2-1; TRBD2 agrees at 8 bases. The V gene end was trimmed by 2 bases and the J gene end by 5 bases; junction bases not matched to a gene: 11. The CDR3 extends over 17 amino acids. Per the germline V gene, CDR1 is MGHRA and CDR2 is YSYEKL. The DNA for the CDR3 is TGCGCCAGCAGCCAAACCCCTACTGCGGGAGGTAACAATGAGCAGTTCTTC. It yields the protein CASSQTPTAGGNNEQFF.

The CDR3 reads CASSRTYGEQYF. The CDR3 coding sequence is TGTGCCAGCAGTCGCACCTACGGCGAGCAGTACTTC. The chain recombines TRBV28 with TRBJ2-7; D gene ambiguous. The CDR3 is made up of 12 amino acids. The V end was cut by 5 bases, the J end by 6 bases, with 11 bases between. Germline V gene sequence: CDR1 MDHEN, CDR2 SYDVKM. The full variable domain, completed using reference TRBV28 and TRBJ2-7, is DVKVTQSSRYLVKRTGEKVFLECVQDMDHENMFWYRQDPGLGLRLIYFSYDVKMKEKGDIPEGYSVSREKKERFSLILESASTNQTSMYLCASSRTYGEQYFGPGTRLTVT.

The chain uses TRBV5-1 and TRBJ1-3; 10 bases match TRBD1. Germline-derived CDR1 and CDR2 are SGHRS and YFSETQ. The CDR3 spans 15 residues. With V trimmed by 0 bases and J by 6 bases, 3 bases remained unmatched. The CDR3 reads CASSLEGQGTNTIYF. The CDR3 DNA sequence: TGCGCCAGCAGCTTGGAGGGACAGGGGACAAACACCATATATTTT.